The 24 T cell receptor beta chains in this list originate from one sample, sequenced in a study of PD-L1 blockade in urothelial cancer. Measured with immunoSEQ multiplex PCR; TCRdb has only the in-frame clones, and not every one. The sample holds 50,000 or so clones, 85% to 90% seen once. Time point described: pretreatment peripheral blood. The sample consisted of PBMCs, taken around atezolizumab (anti-PD-L1) treatment. These receptor sequences come from a man between 60 and 75 years old with urothelial cancer.

This chain links TRBV6-5 with TRBJ2-7; TRBD1 matches 9 bases. Germline loops: CDR1 MNHEY, CDR2 SVGAGI. The ends lost 5 bases at V and 2 bases at J; junction bases unmatched: 4. The CDR3 length is 14 residues. The CDR3 bases are TGTGCCAGCAGTGGGGGACAGGGTACCTACGAGCAGTACTTC. It specifies CASSGGQGTYEQYF.

The rearrangement links TRBV5-1 to TRBJ1-3, with 9 positions matching TRBD1. The CDR3 runs to 16 residues. Germline loops: CDR1 SGHRS, CDR2 YFSETQ. V dropped 3 bases and J dropped 8; count of bases not matched to a gene: 12. The CDR3 nucleotides are TGCGCCAGCAGCTCGGGACAGGGAGACCAAGGGCACACCATATATTTT. It specifies CASSSGQGDQGHTIYF.

This CDR3 is CASSTEDGIYGYTF. CDR3 DNA: TGTGCCAGCAGTACCGAGGACGGGATCTATGGCTACACCTTC. The chain is built from TRBV2 and TRBJ1-2, with D unresolved. Per germline, CDR1 SNHLY and CDR2 FYNNEI. V dropped 5 bases and J dropped 4 bases, with 14 bases sitting between them. This CDR3 contains 14 residues.

Here the CDR3 DNA reads TGTGCCAGCAGTGTGACAGCTAAAGAGACCCAGTACTTC. Protein product: CASSVTAKETQYF. This sequence joins TRBV6-1 and TRBJ2-5; tentatively, D is TRBD1 (5 bases). Between the trimmed V and J ends, which lost 4 bases and 3 bases, there was a span of 9 bases. CDR1 MNHNS and CDR2 SASEGT come from the germline V gene. The CDR3 contains 13 residues.

This clone was picked up one time. This sequence joins TRBV27 and TRBJ2-5; the match to TRBD2 covers 8 bases. V lost 4 bases to trimming and J lost 1 base; unmatched junction nucleotides: 2. Germline CDR1 is MNHEY and CDR2 is SMNVEV (reference sequence). The length of the CDR3 is 14 residues. CDR3 DNA sequence: TGTGCCAGCAGTTCAGGACTAGCCCAAGAGACCCAGTACTTC. Translating it yields CASSSGLAQETQYF.

V and J are TRBV28 and TRBJ2-7, with 10 positions matching TRBD1. Germline V gene sequence: CDR1 MDHEN, CDR2 SYDVKM. The CDR3 contains 14 residues. Trimming at V came to 3 bases and at J to 4 bases, leaving 3 bases not matched to a gene. The CDR3 region has the DNA TGTGCCAGCAGTTTGGACAGGGGGATATACGAGCAGTACTTC. Protein product: CASSLDRGIYEQYF.

This rearrangement joins TRBV6-1 to TRBJ1-3, with TRBD1 identical over 11 bases. Germline V gene sequence: CDR1 MNHNS, CDR2 SASEGT. V shed 6 bases and J 0 bases; nucleotides not matched to a gene: 1. The CDR3 consists of 15 residues. The CDR3 region has the DNA TGTGCCAGCAGGGGACAGGGGGTCTCTGGAAACACCATATATTTT. Its protein product is CASRGQGVSGNTIYF.

The rearrangement links TRBV10-3 to TRBJ2-7; 9 nucleotides line up with TRBD1. The CDR3 loop spans 17 amino acids. With V trimmed by 2 bases and J by 3 bases, 11 bases remained unmatched. The germline V gene has CDR1 ENHRY and CDR2 SYGVKD. The CDR3 is CAISEVSGTGNFYEQYF. In DNA, the CDR3 is TGTGCCATCAGTGAGGTTTCTGGGACAGGGAATTTCTACGAGCAGTACTTC.

This clone appeared a few times. The CDR3 DNA follows: TGTGCCAGCAGTGACCGGGACAGCCTTAACACTGAAGCTTTCTTT. Its protein is CASSDRDSLNTEAFF. The J gene is TRBJ1-1, the V gene TRBV6-1; 7 bases are a match to TRBD1. CDR1 is MNHNS and CDR2 is SASEGT in the germline V gene. The J segment lost 2 bases and the V segment lost 3 bases, leaving 6 bases of the junction unmatched. The CDR3 consists of 15 residues.

The chain uses TRBV30 and TRBJ1-1; a weak D match, TRBD1 (6 bases). V lost 2 bases, J lost 5 bases, and 18 bases lay in between. Germline values: CDR1 GTSNPN, CDR2 SVGIG (reference sequence). CDR3 length: 15 amino acids. This chain's CDR3 is CAWSPGQSVRTEAFF. The CDR3 DNA sequence: TGTGCCTGGAGTCCAGGACAGTCTGTTCGGACTGAAGCTTTCTTT.

This clone has a single count. The chain employs TRBV5-1 and TRBJ2-2; D might be TRBD2 (6 bases). The CDR3 runs to 16 residues. The ends were cut back, 4 bases at V and 4 bases at J, with 17 bases in the middle. Germline V gene sequence: CDR1 SGHRS, CDR2 YFSETQ. The CDR3 is CASSPSGGGSTGELFF. In DNA, the CDR3 is TGCGCCAGCAGCCCTTCCGGGGGAGGCAGCACCGGGGAGCTGTTTTTT. Combining the CDR3 with reference TRBV5-1 and TRBJ2-2 gives the whole variable domain KAGVTQTPRYLIKTRGQQVTLSCSPISGHRSVSWYQQTPGQGLQFLFEYFSETQRNKGNFPGRFSGRQFSNSRSEMNVSTLELGDSALYLCASSPSGGGSTGELFFGEGSRLTVL.

V and J are TRBV14 and TRBJ1-2; D unclear. This CDR3 spans 12 amino acids. Germline-derived CDR1 and CDR2 are SGHDN and FVKESK. V was cut by 3 bases and J by 0 bases, with 2 bases left in between. The CDR3 protein is CASSHANYGYTF. The CDR3 nucleotides are TGTGCCAGCAGCCACGCTAACTATGGCTACACCTTC.

This chain joins TRBV5-1 and TRBJ2-3; TRBD1 is a possible D gene (5 bases). The germline gives CDR1 SGHRS, CDR2 YFSETQ. The ends were cut back, 4 bases at V and 3 bases at J, with 18 bases in the middle. The CDR3 contains 16 residues. The CDR3 DNA reads as TGCGCCAGCAGCCCTTGGGCCAGGGTTGGAACAGATACGCAGTATTTT. Its protein product is CASSPWARVGTDTQYF.

This chain uses TRBV19 with TRBJ1-1, with D perhaps TRBD1 (6 bases). Per germline, CDR1 LNHDA and CDR2 SQIVND (reference sequence). CDR3 length: 15 residues. The V end lost 7 bases, the J end lost 0 bases, and 15 bases lay between the germline ends. The CDR3 protein is CASNKDSFMNTEAFF. CDR3 bases: TGTGCCAGTAACAAGGACAGCTTTATGAACACTGAAGCTTTCTTT. Using reference TRBV19 and TRBJ1-1 for the parts outside the CDR3, the full variable domain is DGGITQSPKYLFRKEGQNVTLSCEQNLNHDAMYWYRQDPGQGLRLIYYSQIVNDFQKGDIAEGYSVSREKKESFPLTVTSAQKNPTAFYLCASNKDSFMNTEAFFGQGTRLTVV.

V is TRBV5-6 and J is TRBJ2-3; 8 nucleotides match TRBD1. The V segment lost 2 bases and the J segment 13 bases; nucleotides outside the gene matches: 6. The CDR3 is 12 amino acids. CDR1 is SGHDT and CDR2 is YYEEEE in the germline V gene. The CDR3 region has the DNA TGTGCCAGCAGCTTATTGGACAGGGATGAGTATTTT. Protein sequence: CASSLLDRDEYF.

The chain links TRBV5-6 to TRBJ2-7, with D maybe TRBD1 (5 bases). The CDR3 runs to 16 residues. The V gene lost 1 base and the J gene lost 3 bases, with 17 bases spanning the gap. Germline V gene lookup returns CDR1 SGHDT and CDR2 YYEEEE. The CDR3 is CASSLRQPLRIYEQYF. Written as DNA, the CDR3 is TGTGCCAGCAGCTTGAGACAGCCTCTAAGGATCTACGAGCAGTACTTC.

The gene calls are TRBV18 and TRBJ1-5, with TRBD1 matching 11 bases. The CDR3 extends over 15 amino acids. The V segment lost 2 bases and the J segment 4 bases; nucleotides outside the gene matches: 1. Germline loops: CDR1 KGHSH, CDR2 LQKENI. CDR3 nucleotide sequence: TGTGCCAGCTCACCAGGGACAGGGGGGAATCAGCCCCAGCATTTT. Its translation is CASSPGTGGNQPQHF.

The V call is TRBV2, the J call TRBJ2-7; 10 bases line up with TRBD1. The CDR3 runs 13 residues. CDR1 and CDR2 from the germline V gene are SNHLY and FYNNEI. V dropped 7 bases and J dropped 3; count of bases not matched to a gene: 3. CDR3 amino acids: CASTRTGGYEQYF. The CDR3, as DNA: TGTGCCAGCACTCGGACAGGGGGCTACGAGCAGTACTTC.

This clone was seen a few times. The gene calls are TRBV11-1 and TRBJ1-2; D unresolved. The CDR3 extends over 12 amino acids. V shed 5 bases and J shed 2 bases, with 6 bases lying between them. CDR1 and CDR2 from the germline V gene are SGHAT and FQDESV (reference sequence). The CDR3 loop reads CASSQRNYGYTF. The CDR3 nucleotides read TGTGCCAGCAGCCAGAGGAACTATGGCTACACCTTC.

V usage is TRBV4-3 and J usage is TRBJ2-2; a possible D gene is TRBD2 (6 bases). In germline, CDR1 is LGHNA, CDR2 YSLEER. V gave up 2 bases and J gave up 3 bases, with 13 bases separating them. This CDR3 has 16 amino acids. DNA for the CDR3: TGCGCCAGCAGCCAAATCGGGGGAATTGACACCGGGGAGCTGTTTTTT. This encodes CASSQIGGIDTGELFF.

V and J are TRBV6-1 and TRBJ2-7, with D hard to call. Germline loops: CDR1 MNHNS, CDR2 SASEGT. V shed 7 bases and J shed 1 base, with 11 bases lying between them. The length of the CDR3 is 13 residues. The CDR3 sequence: CASKVQASYEQYF. The CDR3 DNA reads as TGTGCCAGCAAGGTCCAGGCTTCCTACGAGCAGTACTTC.

This chain uses TRBV5-1 with TRBJ1-1; TRBD1 matches at 8 bases. Trimming cost V 5 bases and J 4 bases; bases outside gene matches: 4. The CDR3 sequence is 13 residues long. CDR1 and CDR2 from the germline V gene are SGHRS and YFSETQ. The CDR3 region has the DNA TGCGCCAGCAGACATACAGGGGGCACTGAAGCTTTCTTT. It specifies CASRHTGGTEAFF.

The rearrangement joins TRBV7-9 to TRBJ2-1, with D possibly being TRBD2 (6 bases). V was cut by 5 bases and J by 8 bases, with 10 bases left in between. Germline CDR1 SEHNR, CDR2 FQNEAQ (reference sequence). The CDR3 totals 12 residues. CDR3 nucleotides: TGTGCCAGCAGCCGGGAGCTTGATGAGCAGTTCTTC. Encoded protein: CASSRELDEQFF.

The chain combines TRBV2 with TRBJ2-7; TRBD2 aligns across 11 bases. The CDR3 loop spans 15 amino acids. From germline, CDR1 is SNHLY and CDR2 FYNNEI. J lost 4 bases, V lost 4 bases, and 6 bases had no gene match. The CDR3 sequence: CASSGATSGTYEQYF. The CDR3 DNA reads TGTGCCAGCAGTGGTGCGACTAGCGGGACGTACGAGCAGTACTTC.